This T cell receptor beta chain was found in a study of identical twins (TCRdb year 2016). Study-level background: To test whether fetal clonotypes persist, the study used deep sequencing on TCR alpha and beta repertoires from monozygotic twins, unrelated adults of various ages, and cord blood. To rule out contamination, the twin experiments were replicated at different times with different library preparation protocols.

This clonotype was seen only a few times. The specificity of this receptor is unknown. No base quality information exists; no much larger clone differs at one position. Every donor in the study was a healthy Caucasian. Three pairs of female monozygotic twins, all aged roughly 18 to 29 years, made up the twin cohort. RNA for TCR libraries was isolated from peripheral blood mononuclear cells. Receptor libraries were prepared by 5' RACE. These reads were obtained on an Illumina HiSeq 2000. A universal primer binding site was added through template switching, and the final cDNA carried a unique molecular identifier so that TCR cDNA molecules could be counted accurately. Specific primers in the conserved constant-segment region were used to synthesize first-strand cDNA for the TCR alpha and beta chains. To control for contamination, every cDNA library was double barcoded, receiving both a SMART-Mk sample barcode and Illumina barcodes. TruSeq adapter sequences and Illumina sample barcodes were added in two successive PCR steps. The TCR alpha and beta cDNA libraries were sequenced on the Illumina HiSeq platform using custom primers. Turning to the authors' computational methods: Unique molecular identifiers were extracted from raw reads with MiGEC, and CDR3 positions were determined with MiXCR. For each individual, recombination models were inferred using an EM algorithm with the repgenHMM and IGoR tools. The tcR package in R was used for shared clonotype analysis, with sharing normalized by the product of cloneset sizes. To study raw recombination without the effects of thymic and clonal selection, out-of-frame nonproductive sequences were analyzed. Through fastp at Q25 and MiXCR, TCRdb rebuilt clones from the public reads, retaining in-frame beta chains. Rows matching on CDR3 protein sequence are summarized as one entry with the most common DNA and genes. The V and J calls here are based on TCRdb, not the publication. The sample table contains about 660,000 distinct CDR3 sequences; only one count was recorded for roughly 8% of them. Of the sample, 0.98% falls within the top ten clones.

The CDR3 goes from the cysteine to the phenylalanine over 15 residues. Just CDR3 DNA is preserved here, 45 bases in frame from base 1. V is pruned by 5 bases and J by 4 bases, leaving 4 bases of the junction without a gene match. What the authors observed across the whole study: Abundant cord blood beta clonotypes carried fewer insertions; young adult naive repertoires showed a weaker similar trend, while memory repertoires showed none. Invariant T cells such as MAIT and iNKT could partly confound zero-insertion analyses, though diverse VJ usage argued against this for most clonotypes. Out-of-frame TCR alpha sharing in monozygotic twins was systematically underestimated by recombination models, whereas sharing between unrelated individuals was in agreement with the recombination models. The excess sharing between twins in beta out-of-frame sequences was weaker because fewer shared sequences reduced the signal-to-noise ratio. Out-of-frame TCR alpha sequences shared between twins showed an excess of low generation-probability sequences compared with coincidental sharing between unrelated individuals. Conclusions relied on cross-sectional statistical analysis, since the same donors could not be followed over many years.

The same sample was also studied in work on yellow fever vaccine responses in identical twins. The second study reports: The authors reported that the T cell response to vaccination in identical twins appeared partly convergent and partly personalized. Focusing on identical twins, the study followed the T cell clones that responded to the vaccine, and did so with precision.

The specimen sequenced was PBMCs. The TCR was taken from a woman under 30 in good health. The rearrangement combines TRBV12-3 or TRBV12-4 with TRBJ2-2; TRBD1 agrees with 10 junctional bases. The DNA reads TGTGCCAGCAGTGGGGACAGGGGAGCCACCGGGGAGCTGTTTTTT. The encoded protein is CASSGDRGATGELFF.